This note documents a single TCR beta chain sequence. Its matching antigen is unknown. Only in-frame clones appear in the TCRdb table, and some are missing; sequencing was by immunoSEQ multiplex PCR. The sample has around 340,000 clones; over 90% are singletons. These data come from a study of brain T cells in children with intractable seizures. Study results and caveats: Absence of clones before surgery may stem from lower sequencing depth.

The CDR3 runs 15 residues. Germline values: CDR1 SGDLS, CDR2 YYNGEE. Trimming removed 0 bases from V and 1 base from J, with 10 bases in between. As to time point: blood from clinic visit 5 months post-surgery; TSC patient then seizure free. Sequencing was limited to surgery cases with top T cell transcript signatures in brain tissue. Pre-surgery treatment included at least one anti-epileptic drug. This receptor was taken from a boy under two years old with tuberous sclerosis and intractable seizures. The gene calls are TRBV9 and TRBJ2-5; D unresolved. The sample in question was peripheral blood, obtained 4 to 5 months after surgery. The CDR3 region has the DNA TGTGCCAGCAGCGTAGGCGGCCGACTCCAAGAGACCCAGTACTTC. Its protein is CASSVGGRLQETQYF.